The clone carrying this TCR beta chain has only a few counts. The second PCR ran about 6 to 11 cycles with a sample-barcoded 5' primer and J-beta primers. MiXCR was run by TCRdb on the 5' RACE reads, yielding one entry per CDR3 protein. The profile shows approximately 1.5 million distinct CDR3 sequences, under 55% of them singletons. The entry originates in a study of blood T cells in healthy people across ages. Donor samples were obtained from healthy Caucasian individuals from Russia, aged 6 to 90. After removal of 1 base from V and 0 bases from J, the junction contained 10 bases not matched to a gene. There are 18 residues in the CDR3. CDR1 is SGHRS and CDR2 is YFSETQ in the germline V gene.

This TCR came from a woman aged 18-30 years in good health. Input material: blood. V and J are TRBV5-1 and TRBJ2-3, with 8 nucleotides matching TRBD1. CDR3 DNA sequence: TGCGCCAGCAGCTTGCGCGATGGGACAGGACCTAGCACAGATACGCAGTATTTT. Its protein is CASSLRDGTGPSTDTQYF.